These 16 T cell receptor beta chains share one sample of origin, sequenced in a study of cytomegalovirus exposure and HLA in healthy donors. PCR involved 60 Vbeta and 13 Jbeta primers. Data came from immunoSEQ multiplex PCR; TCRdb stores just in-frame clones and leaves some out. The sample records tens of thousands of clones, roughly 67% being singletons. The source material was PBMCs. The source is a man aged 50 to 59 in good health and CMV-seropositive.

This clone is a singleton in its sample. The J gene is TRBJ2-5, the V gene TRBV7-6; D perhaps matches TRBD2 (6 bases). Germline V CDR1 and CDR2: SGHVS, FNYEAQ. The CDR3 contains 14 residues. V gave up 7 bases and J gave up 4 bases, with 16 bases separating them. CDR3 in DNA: TGTGCCAGCACCCGGGGGATGGGGGGAGAGACCCAGTACTTC. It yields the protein CASTRGMGGETQYF.

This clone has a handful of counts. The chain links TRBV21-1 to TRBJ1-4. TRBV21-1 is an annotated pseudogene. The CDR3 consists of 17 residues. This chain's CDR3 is CASSKAARGGLDEKLFF. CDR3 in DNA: TGTGCCAGCAGCAAAGCTGCGCGGGGAGGGTTGGATGAAAAACTGTTTTTT.

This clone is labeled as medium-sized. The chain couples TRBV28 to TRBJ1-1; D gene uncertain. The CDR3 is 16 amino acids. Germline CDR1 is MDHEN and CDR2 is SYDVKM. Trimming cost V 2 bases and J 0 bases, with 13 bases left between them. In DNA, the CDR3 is TGTGCCAGCAGTTTACCCACCTCGGGATTGAACACTGAAGCTTTCTTT. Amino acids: CASSLPTSGLNTEAFF. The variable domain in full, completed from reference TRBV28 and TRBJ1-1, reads DVKVTQSSRYLVKRTGEKVFLECVQDMDHENMFWYRQDPGLGLRLIYFSYDVKMKEKGDIPEGYSVSREKKERFSLILESASTNQTSMYLCASSLPTSGLNTEAFFGQGTRLTVV.

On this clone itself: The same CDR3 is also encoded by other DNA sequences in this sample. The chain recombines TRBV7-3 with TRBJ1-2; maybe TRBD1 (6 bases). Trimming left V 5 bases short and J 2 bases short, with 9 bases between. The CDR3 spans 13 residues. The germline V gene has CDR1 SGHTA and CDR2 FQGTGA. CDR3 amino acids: CASSPGQNYGYTF. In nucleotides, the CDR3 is TGTGCCAGCAGCCCTGGACAGAACTATGGCTACACCTTC. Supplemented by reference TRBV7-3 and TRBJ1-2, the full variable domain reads GAGVSQTPSNKVTEKGKYVELRCDPISGHTALYWYRQSLGQGPEFLIYFQGTGAADDSGLPNDRFFAVRPEGSVSTLKIQRTERGDSAVYLCASSPGQNYGYTFGSGTRLTVV.

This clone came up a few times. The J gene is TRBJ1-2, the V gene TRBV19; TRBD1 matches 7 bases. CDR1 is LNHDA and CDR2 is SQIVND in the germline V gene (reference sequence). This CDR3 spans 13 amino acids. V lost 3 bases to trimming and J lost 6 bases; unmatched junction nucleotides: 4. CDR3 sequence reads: CASSMQGGNGYTF. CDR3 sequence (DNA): TGTGCCAGTAGTATGCAGGGGGGCAATGGCTACACCTTC.

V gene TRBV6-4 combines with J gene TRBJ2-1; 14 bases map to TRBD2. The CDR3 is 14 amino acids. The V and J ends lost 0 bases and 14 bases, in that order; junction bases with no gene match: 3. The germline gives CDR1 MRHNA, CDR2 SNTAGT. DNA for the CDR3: TGTGCCAGCAGTGACTCGACTAGCGGGGGGGCAAAGTTCTTC. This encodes CASSDSTSGGAKFF.

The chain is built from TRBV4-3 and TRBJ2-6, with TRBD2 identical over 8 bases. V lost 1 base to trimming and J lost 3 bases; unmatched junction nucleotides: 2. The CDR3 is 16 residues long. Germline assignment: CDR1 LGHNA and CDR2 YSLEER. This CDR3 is CASSQAGGFGANVLTF. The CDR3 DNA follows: TGCGCCAGCAGCCAAGCGGGGGGGTTTGGGGCCAACGTCCTGACTTTC.

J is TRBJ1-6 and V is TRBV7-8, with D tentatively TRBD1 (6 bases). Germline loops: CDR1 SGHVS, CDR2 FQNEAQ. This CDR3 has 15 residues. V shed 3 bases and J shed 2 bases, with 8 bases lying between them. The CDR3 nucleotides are TGTGCCAGCAGCTTGAGGGACACCTATAATTCACCCCTCCACTTT. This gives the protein CASSLRDTYNSPLHF.

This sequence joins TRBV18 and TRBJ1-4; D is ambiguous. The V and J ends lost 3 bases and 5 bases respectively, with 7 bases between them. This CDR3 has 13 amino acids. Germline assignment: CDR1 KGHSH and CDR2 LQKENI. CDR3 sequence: CASSPSPNEKLFF. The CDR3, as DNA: TGTGCCAGCTCACCCTCTCCGAATGAAAAACTGTTTTTT.

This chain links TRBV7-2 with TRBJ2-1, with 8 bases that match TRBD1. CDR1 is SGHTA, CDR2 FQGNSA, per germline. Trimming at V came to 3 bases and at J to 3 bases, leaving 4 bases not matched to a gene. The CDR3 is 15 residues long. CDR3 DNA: TGTGCCAGCAGCTTCGGGACAGGACTCTACAATGAGCAGTTCTTC. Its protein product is CASSFGTGLYNEQFF. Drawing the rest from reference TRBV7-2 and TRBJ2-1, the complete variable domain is GAGVSQSPSNKVTEKGKDVELRCDPISGHTALYWYRQSLGQGLEFLIYFQGNSAPDKSGLPSDRFSAERTGGSVSTLTIQRTQQEDSAVYLCASSFGTGLYNEQFFGPGTRLTVL.

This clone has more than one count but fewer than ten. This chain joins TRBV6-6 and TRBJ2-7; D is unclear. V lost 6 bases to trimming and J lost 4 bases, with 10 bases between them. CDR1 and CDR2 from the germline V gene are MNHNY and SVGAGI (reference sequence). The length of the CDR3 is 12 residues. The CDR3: CASSRNLYEQYF. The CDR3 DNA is TGTGCCAGCAGCCGTAACTTGTACGAGCAGTACTTC.

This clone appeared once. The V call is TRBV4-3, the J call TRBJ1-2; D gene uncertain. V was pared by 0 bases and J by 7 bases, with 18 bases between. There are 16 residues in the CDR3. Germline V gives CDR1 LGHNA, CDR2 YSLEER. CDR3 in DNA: TGCGCCAGCAGCCAAGAAACTACCGCGGCCCCTTTTGGCTACACCTTC. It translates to CASSQETTAAPFGYTF.

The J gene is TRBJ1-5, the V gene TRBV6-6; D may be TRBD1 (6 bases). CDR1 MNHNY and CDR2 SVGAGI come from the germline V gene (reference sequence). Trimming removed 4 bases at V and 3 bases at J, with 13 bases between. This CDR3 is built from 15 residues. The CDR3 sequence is CASSSSGADNQPQHF. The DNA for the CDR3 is TGTGCCAGCAGTTCCTCGGGGGCGGACAATCAGCCCCAGCATTTT.

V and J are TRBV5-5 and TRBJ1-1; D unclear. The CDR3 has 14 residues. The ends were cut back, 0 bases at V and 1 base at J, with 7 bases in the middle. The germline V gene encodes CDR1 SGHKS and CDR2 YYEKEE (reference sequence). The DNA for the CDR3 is TGTGCCAGCAGCTTGGGCCCCAGGAACACTGAAGCTTTCTTT. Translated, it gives CASSLGPRNTEAFF.

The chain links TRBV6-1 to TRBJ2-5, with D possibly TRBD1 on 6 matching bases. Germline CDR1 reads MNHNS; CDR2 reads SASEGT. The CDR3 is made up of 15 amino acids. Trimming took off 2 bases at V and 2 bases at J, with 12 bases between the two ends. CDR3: CASSEPGTKQETQYF. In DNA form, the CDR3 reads TGTGCCAGCAGTGAACCCGGGACAAAGCAAGAGACCCAGTACTTC.

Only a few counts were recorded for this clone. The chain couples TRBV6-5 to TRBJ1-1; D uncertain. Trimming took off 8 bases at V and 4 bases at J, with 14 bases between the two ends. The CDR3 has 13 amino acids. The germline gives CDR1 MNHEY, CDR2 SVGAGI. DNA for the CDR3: TGTGCCAGCTCCCCGGGAAGACCCACTGAAGCTTTCTTT. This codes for CASSPGRPTEAFF.